Listed below are T cell receptor beta chains from one sample, sequenced in a study of T cells in localized non-small cell lung cancer. Clones were sequenced by immunoSEQ multiplex PCR, and TCRdb holds only the in-frame ones, with some missing. The sample has some 2,400 clones; 24% are singletons. The material was normal lung tissue next to the tumor, obtained before any cancer treatment. The receptors come from a female donor with stage II lung adenocarcinoma. CDR3s include the opening cysteine and the closing phenylalanine or tryptophan.

J gene	V gene	CDR3 protein
TRBJ1-2	TRBV9	CASSVDGSGGYTF
TRBJ1-1	TRBV9	CASSLRDSYTEAFF
TRBJ1-3	TRBV6-8	CASSYGVGPGNTIYF
TRBJ1-5	TRBV19	CASSSDRVQPQHF
TRBJ1-2	TRBV11-3	CASSLVPSNYGYTF
TRBJ2-3	TRBV6-8	CASSRELAGGDTQYF
TRBJ1-5	TRBV9	CASSFLNQPQHF
TRBJ1-1	TRBV7-2	CASSPRVNTEAFF
TRBJ2-2	TRBV6-8	CASKGPGSNTGELFF
TRBJ2-2	TRBV5-1	CASSRGLGTGELFF
TRBJ1-3	TRBV6-8	CASILTGGNTIYF
TRBJ1-2	TRBV18	CASSPPGDGLYGYTF
TRBJ2-1	TRBV11-3	CASSLGTPRDNEQFF
TRBJ1-6	TRBV6-8	CASSYSGTGIVNSPLHF
TRBJ2-5	TRBV19	CASSDRGGETQYF
TRBJ1-6	TRBV23-1	CASSPLGRPRRVSSPLHF
TRBJ1-2	TRBV29-1	CSVGLDGANYGYTF
TRBJ1-4	TRBV19	CASSIIQSNEKLFF
TRBJ2-1	TRBV12-2	CASSGRSSYNEQFF
TRBJ2-5	TRBV14	CASSQQFSRNQETQYF
TRBJ1-6	TRBV9	CASSVGSSPLHF
TRBJ1-5	TRBV6-8	CASSYSIVAPQHF
TRBJ1-1	TRBV6-8	CASRDTVNTEAFF
TRBJ2-2	TRBV11-3	CASSRDRANTGELFF
TRBJ1-1	TRBV10-3	CAISESTNTEAFF
TRBJ1-1	TRBV30	CAWGHRGEAFF
TRBJ2-3	TRBV11-3	CASSFSGGLTDTQYF
TRBJ2-1	TRBV19	CASSMKGLPYNEQFF
TRBJ2-1	TRBV9	CASTLEDSSYNEQFF
TRBJ2-1	TRBV11-3	CASSPGPTGYNEQFF
TRBJ1-5	TRBV6-8	CASRISGDSNQPQHF
TRBJ1-1	TRBV6-8	CASQTGWNTEAFF
TRBJ2-5	TRBV29-1	CSVAQGGQETQYF
TRBJ1-1	TRBV11-3	CASSLDAVGLNTEAFF
TRBJ1-1	TRBV11-3	CASSPGGGQGNTEAFF
TRBJ1-4	TRBV11-1	CASSSTIQGARTNEKLFF
TRBJ1-1	TRBV11-3	CASSALERAMNTEAFF
TRBJ2-1	TRBV19	CASSIRRGGNNEQFF
TRBJ1-2	TRBV6-7	CASSDPRGYTF
TRBJ2-1	TRBV11-3	CASSLEVTGGNEQFF
TRBJ2-7	TRBV11-3	CASSLNIASYEQYF
TRBJ2-2	TRBV23-1	CASSSRGANTGELFF
TRBJ1-4	TRBV6-8	CASSYFRPGTASEKLFF
TRBJ2-3	TRBV9	CASSPSMNSDTQYF
TRBJ2-1	TRBV1	CASSPRVAGGRSYNEQFF
TRBJ2-5	TRBV6-8	CASTATRAVETQYF
TRBJ1-1	TRBV9	CASSAAPGGTEAFF
TRBJ2-4	TRBV11-3	CASSWAGRTSDIQYF
TRBJ1-2	TRBV11-3	CASRDSQGSNYGYTF
TRBJ1-1	TRBV19	CASSTRDSLLNTEAFF
TRBJ1-1	TRBV6-8	CASRRQGLDTEAFF
TRBJ1-4	TRBV11-3	CASSLAGTTNEKLFF
TRBJ1-2	TRBV10-3	CAISESPGQGKNGYTF